These T cell receptor beta chains were read from a single sample in a study of PD-1 blockade in mismatch repair-deficient tumors. Data came from immunoSEQ multiplex PCR; TCRdb stores just in-frame clones and leaves some out. The sample records about 68,000 clones, 60% to 80% being singletons. The material was peripheral blood, obtained 2 weeks after starting pembrolizumab. These receptors were obtained from an adult with mismatch repair-deficient cancer. Each CDR3 is given with its conserved first and last residue.

v_gene,CDR3aa
TRBV9,CASSVGTGVATNEKLFF
TRBV9,CASSVGSRLATYGYTF
TRBV5-4,CASSLGEGRTDTQYF
TRBV19,CASSIDQLRSANEQYF
TRBV19,CASSIFGETQYF
TRBV6-5,CASTPQGADTQYF
TRBV6-5,CASSYGQGGDTGELFF
TRBV5-4,CASSPWMAGAYEQYF
TRBV11-3,CASSLGGVDTQYF
TRBV7-2,CASSLGVNTGELFF
TRBV4-1,CASSLNLIQGDEQFF
TRBV19,CASSVAGGPVEQYF
TRBV6-4,CASSHSIDSQPQHF
TRBV6-4,CASSVLLAGGPHEQFF
TRBV14,CASSGADSYNEQFF
TRBV13,CASSLQEQGVTQYF